These T cell receptor beta chains were read from a single sample in a study of human T cells and chemical hapten exposure. TCRdb redid the calling of the RACE reads with MiXCR, one entry per CDR3 protein. The sample lists tens of thousands of distinct CDR3 sequences, roughly a tenth occurring once. The sequences come from whole blood, collected in connection with sensitization to the hapten diphenylcyclopropenone (DPC). The receptors originated from a man between 35 and 55 years old with alopecia areata. Some clones in this sample may be carry-over from other donors' samples. The CDR3 runs from the conserved cysteine through the conserved F or W. Each record gives: clone size, J gene, D gene, V gene, CDR3 protein, CDR3 DNA. The D gene is left open where the match is weak. Expanded clones get a size class; other rows say once, few or many, or leave the size out.

few TRBJ2-7 TRBD1 TRBV28 CASRQGEAHYEQYF TGTGCCAGCCGACAGGGTGAGGCCCACTACGAGCAGTACTTC
few TRBJ1-2 NA TRBV20-1 CSAKAPGGNYGYTF TGCAGTGCTAAAGCCCCGGGGGGAAACTATGGCTACACCTTC
NA TRBJ2-3 TRBD1 TRBV9 CASSLGTGGLHTQYF TGTGCCAGCAGCCTAGGGACAGGTGGTCTGCATACGCAGTATTTT
few TRBJ2-1 TRBD1 TRBV12-3/TRBV12-4 CASRDRGINEQFF TGTGCCAGCAGGGACAGGGGGATCAATGAGCAGTTCTTC
few TRBJ2-5 NA TRBV5-6 CASNVGSRETQYF TGTGCCAGCAACGTCGGGAGCCGAGAGACCCAGTACTTC
NA TRBJ2-1 NA TRBV20-1 CSATGTNNEQFF TGCAGTGCGACCGGGACCAACAATGAGCAGTTCTTC
many TRBJ2-3 TRBD2 TRBV12-3/TRBV12-4 CASSPGRAWADTQYF TGTGCCAGCAGTCCCGGGAGGGCCTGGGCAGATACGCAGTATTTT
many TRBJ1-1 NA TRBV29-1 CSVKTLGTNTEAFF TGCAGCGTCAAAACCCTCGGAACGAACACTGAAGCTTTCTTT
many TRBJ1-5 NA TRBV7-9 CASSLGDYQPQHF TGTGCCAGCAGCTTAGGCGACTATCAGCCCCAGCATTTT
few TRBJ2-7 TRBD1 TRBV24-1 CATSDSGTGNYEQYF TGTGCCACCAGTGACTCCGGGACAGGAAACTACGAGCAGTACTTC